This T cell receptor beta chain comes out of a study of T cell clonotyping in hematopoietic cell transplantation. The repertoire was sequenced with immunoSEQ multiplex PCR; TCRdb's copy has only in-frame clones and lacks some. The table has tens of thousands of clones, more than 65% seen once. Time point denoted: recipient sample about 28 days before transplant, after cytoreduction. Concerning this clone: Its cognate antigen is unknown.

Broader study findings: CD4 and CD8 repertoire contributions could not be separated without sorting.

Sequencing used peripheral blood mononuclear cells, obtained before stem cell transplant. The sequence was obtained from an older woman with acute myeloid leukemia. Some clones in this sample may be carry-over from other donors' samples.

CDR3 coding DNA: TGTGCCAGCAGCGTAGAGGGGGGAAGGAAAAACATTCAGTACTTC. This gives the protein CASSVEGGRKNIQYF. The V gene is TRBV9, the J gene TRBJ2-4; the D call may be TRBD1 or TRBD2 (6 bases each). V lost 0 bases and J 4 bases, leaving 11 bases between the germline ends. The CDR3 runs to 15 residues. Germline V gene data show CDR1 as SGDLS and CDR2 as YYNGEE.